Listed below are T cell receptor beta chains from one sample, sequenced in a study of Ad26.COV2.S vaccination and SARS-CoV-2 variants. The protocol was immunoSEQ multiplex PCR, while the TCRdb copy is restricted to in-frame clones and leaves out a portion. This table has about 460,000 clones, 80% to 90% appearing once. Specimen: peripheral blood, collected in a trial of Ad26.COV2.S vaccine versus placebo. These receptors were obtained from a person aged 18-65 years who received the Ad26.COV2.S COVID-19 vaccine or a placebo. Each CDR3 is given with its conserved first and last residue. D genes are given only for firm matches. For some rows the clone size is stated as once, few or many, or as a class when expanded; others skip it.

V	J	size	D	DNA	CDR3
TRBV7-2	TRBJ2-5	NA	TRBD1	TGTGCCAGCAGCCCCCCAGGGACAGCCCCTCGGGAGACCCAGTACTTC	CASSPPGTAPRETQYF
TRBV27	TRBJ1-1	NA	TRBD1	TGTGCCAGCAGAACGGGACAGAGCACGAGTGAAGCTTTCTTT	CASRTGQSTSEAFF
TRBV21-1	TRBJ1-3	NA	NA	TGTGCCAGCAGCAGATCTCGGTCGTTTAGGGACTACTCTGGAAACACCATATATTTT	CASSRSRSFRDYSGNTIYF
TRBV7-2	TRBJ1-1	NA	NA	TGTGCCAGCAGCCGTGACAGCCTGAACACTGAAGCTTTCTTT	CASSRDSLNTEAFF
TRBV28	TRBJ1-5	few	NA	TGTGCCAGCAGTTTAGGGCTGAGCTGGAGCAATCAGCCCCAGCATTTT	CASSLGLSWSNQPQHF
TRBV10-3	TRBJ2-7	NA	NA	TGTGCCATCAGTGCCAGGTCGAGCGAGCAGTACTTC	CAISARSSEQYF
TRBV5-1	TRBJ1-1	NA	NA	TGCGCCAGCAATGGGGGCAAGACTGAAGCTTTCTTT	CASNGGKTEAFF
TRBV20-1	TRBJ1-2	NA	NA	TGCAGTGCTGGGGGGACATCTGGCTACACCTTC	CSAGGTSGYTF
TRBV5-1	TRBJ2-3	NA	TRBD2	TGCGCCAGCAGCTTGGTTTCGGGCGGGGGGGCCCCAGATACGCAGTATTTT	CASSLVSGGGAPDTQYF
TRBV11-2	TRBJ2-7	NA	NA	TGTGCCAGCAGCGGCCAGGGGAGGCGGGCTGTACACGAGCAGTACTTC	CASSGQGRRAVHEQYF
TRBV6-6	TRBJ2-7	NA	TRBD1	TGTGCCAGCAAATCTGGACAGGGAAGCTCCTACGAGCAGTACTTC	CASKSGQGSSYEQYF
TRBV5-1	TRBJ2-7	NA	NA	TGCGCCAGCAGCTTGATAGGGGGAGATCTCTCCTACGAGCAGTACTTC	CASSLIGGDLSYEQYF
TRBV10-3	TRBJ1-2	once	NA	TGTGCCATCAGTGAGTCGGAGAGGACCGGGGGCGGCTACACCTTC	CAISESERTGGGYTF
TRBV15	TRBJ1-1	NA	NA	TGTGCCACCAGCGGAGGGGACCTGAACACTGAAGCTTTCTTT	CATSGGDLNTEAFF
TRBV5-1	TRBJ2-1	NA	NA	TGCGCCAGCAGCCCTTCTGAAGTGAGGGCCGCCTACAATGAGCAGTTCTTC	CASSPSEVRAAYNEQFF
TRBV5-4	TRBJ2-6	NA	NA	TGTGCCAGCAGGCGTCTGTCTGGGGCCAACGTCCTGACTTTC	CASRRLSGANVLTF
TRBV6-2/TRBV6-3	TRBJ2-5	NA	NA	TGTGCCAGCAGCTCGGCGGACACCCATGGGACCCAGTACTTC	CASSSADTHGTQYF
TRBV4-3	TRBJ2-5	NA	TRBD1	TGCGCCAGCAGCCAAGATTTAGGGGGCGGTGAGACCCAGTACTTC	CASSQDLGGGETQYF
TRBV4-3	TRBJ2-1	NA	NA	TGCGCCAGCAGCCAAGAGCGGGCTGGGTACAACAATGAGCAGTTCTTC	CASSQERAGYNNEQFF
TRBV11-2	TRBJ2-7	NA	NA	TGTGCCAGCAGCCCAAACGCCCGGGACTCCCGCTACGAGCAGTACTTC	CASSPNARDSRYEQYF
TRBV7-9	TRBJ2-7	NA	TRBD2	TGTGCCATCCTTCCGTTAGCGGGGCCCCCCTACGAGCAGTACTTC	CAILPLAGPPYEQYF
TRBV29-1	TRBJ1-5	NA	NA	TGCAGCGTGGCCAACAGGGTCAATCAGCCCCAGCATTTT	CSVANRVNQPQHF
TRBV18	TRBJ1-5	NA	NA	TGTGCCAGCTCACCAGGGGCGGACAACAGGGTTCGGCAGCCCCAGCATTTT	CASSPGADNRVRQPQHF
TRBV11-2	TRBJ1-2	few	NA	TGTGCCAGCAGCTTAGCCTTGGGGCTCGATGGCTACACCTTC	CASSLALGLDGYTF
TRBV7-2	TRBJ2-1	NA	TRBD2	TGTGCCAGCAGCGGACTAGCGGATTACAATGAGCAGTTCTTC	CASSGLADYNEQFF
TRBV6-6	TRBJ2-3	NA	TRBD2	TGTGCCAGCAGTCGGGCGAGACTAGCGGTCCGACGTACAGATACGCAGTATTTT	CASSRARLAVRRTDTQYF
TRBV21-1	TRBJ1-2	NA	NA	TGTGCCAGCAGCAAGGTGATGGCTAACTATGGCTACACCTTC	CASSKVMANYGYTF
TRBV15	TRBJ2-7	NA	TRBD2	TGTGCCACCTTAGCGGGAGGTGGCGAGCAGTACTTC	CATLAGGGEQYF
TRBV6-6	TRBJ1-2	NA	NA	TGTGCCAGCAGGGTACAGGGAGGGTATGGCTACACCTTC	CASRVQGGYGYTF
TRBV5-1	TRBJ2-7	NA	NA	TGCGCCAGCAGCTTGAGTCAGGAGGTCCCTACGCGGGAGCAGTACTTC	CASSLSQEVPTREQYF
TRBV19	TRBJ2-7	NA	TRBD2	TGTGCCAGCAGTATCCTGCGGGAGGCCACCTACGAGCAGTACTTC	CASSILREATYEQYF
TRBV30	TRBJ2-7	once	NA	TGTGCCTGGAGTCGCGCTTTGCCCTACGAGCAGTACTTC	CAWSRALPYEQYF
TRBV6-5	TRBJ1-6	NA	NA	TGTGCCAGCAGTTACTCGGTGTTAGGGGGGCCACCCCTCCACTTT	CASSYSVLGGPPLHF